These 26 T cell receptor beta chains came from one sample sequenced in a study of shared clonotypes between healthy human individuals. The table came from immunoSEQ multiplex PCR; TCRdb's copy has only in-frame clones and leaves some out. The sample contains 450,000 to 700,000 clones, 95% to 96% of which appear only once. CD45RO-negative, CCR7-positively selected cells formed the naive CD8 fraction, excluding terminally differentiated effector memory CD45RA+ cells. Sample: naive CD8+ T cells sorted from blood. The receptors originated from a woman aged 25 to 39 in good health.

This rearrangement joins TRBV7-6 to TRBJ2-2, with 8 bases aligning to TRBD1. The ends lost 5 bases at V and 3 bases at J; junction bases unmatched: 11. Germline V gene sequence: CDR1 SGHVS, CDR2 FNYEAQ. The CDR3 length is 17 residues. CDR3 bases: TGTGCCAGCAGCCCCCCACCAGGGGGCGGGTACACCGGGGAGCTGTTTTTT. It encodes CASSPPPGGGYTGELFF. The entire variable domain, with the rest obtained from reference TRBV7-6 and TRBJ2-2, is as follows: GAGVSQSPRYKVTKRGQDVALRCDPISGHVSLYWYRQALGQGPEFLTYFNYEAQQDKSGLPNDRFSAERPEGSISTLTIQRTEQRDSAMYRCASSPPPGGGYTGELFFGEGSRLTVL.

This sequence joins TRBV5-6 and TRBJ2-1, with 8 bases fitting TRBD2. CDR1 is SGHDT, CDR2 YYEEEE, per germline. This CDR3 contains 17 residues. Trimming removed 2 bases from V and 0 bases from J; junction bases left unmatched: 7. CDR3 bases: TGTGCCAGCAGCTTCCTTCGAGCGGGAGTCTCCTACAATGAGCAGTTCTTC. Encoded protein: CASSFLRAGVSYNEQFF.

A single count supports this clone. The rearrangement joins TRBV30 to TRBJ2-3, with D perhaps TRBD2 (6 bases). The CDR3 totals 13 residues. CDR1 is GTSNPN and CDR2 is SVGIG in the germline V gene (reference sequence). The V end was cut by 5 bases, the J end by 6 bases, with 15 bases between. CDR3 region: CAWGEEGADTQYF. As DNA, the CDR3 is TGTGCCTGGGGGGAGGAGGGCGCGGATACGCAGTATTTT.

The CDR3 DNA reads as TGTGCCAGCAGTGGGCAGAACACAGATACGCAGTATTTT. Amino acids: CASSGQNTDTQYF. This chain joins TRBV2 and TRBJ2-3; D gene uncertain. Germline V gene lookup returns CDR1 SNHLY and CDR2 FYNNEI. Trimming stripped 4 bases from V and 2 bases from J, with 7 bases between. CDR3 length: 13 amino acids.

The CDR3 nucleotides read TGTGCCAGCAGCTTAGATCCTGGGAGAGCGGGGGAGCAGTTCTTC. Residues: CASSLDPGRAGEQFF. V gene TRBV11-3 combines with J gene TRBJ2-1; TRBD2 aligns across 7 bases. The trim removed 0 bases at V and 10 bases at J, leaving 9 bases unmatched. This CDR3 has 15 residues. Per the germline V gene, CDR1 is SGHNT and CDR2 is YENEEA.

CDR3 amino acids: CASSDLQGMNTEAFF. The CDR3 DNA sequence: TGTGCCAGTAGCGACTTACAGGGGATGAACACTGAAGCTTTCTTT. The chain recombines TRBV19 with TRBJ1-1, with 7 bases that match TRBD1. Germline-derived CDR1 and CDR2 are LNHDA and SQIVND (reference sequence). The trim removed 6 bases at V and 0 bases at J, leaving 7 bases unmatched. The CDR3 length is 15 residues.

The chain combines TRBV7-9 with TRBJ1-2; 9 bases line up with TRBD1. The CDR3 consists of 14 residues. Germline CDR1 is SEHNR and CDR2 is FQNEAQ (reference sequence). The CDR3 loop is CVLRGTGINYGYTF. The CDR3 region has the DNA TGTGTCTTAAGGGGGACAGGGATTAACTATGGCTACACCTTC. Full variable domain (outside the CDR3, taken from reference TRBV7-9 and TRBJ1-2): DTGVSQNPRHKITKRGQNVTFRCDPISEHNRLYWYRQTLGQGPEFLTYFQNEAQLEKSRLLSDRFSAERPKGSFSTLEIQRTEQGDSAMYLCVLRGTGINYGYTFGSGTRLTVV.

The J gene is TRBJ2-3, the V gene TRBV28; 9 positions match TRBD2. Unmatched junction bases numbered 10, after V lost 5 bases and J lost 4 bases. The CDR3 runs to 16 residues. Germline-derived CDR1 and CDR2 are MDHEN and SYDVKM. The CDR3 here is CASSLEAGGWPDTQYF. CDR3 sequence (DNA): TGTGCCAGCAGTCTTGAAGCGGGAGGCTGGCCAGATACGCAGTATTTT.

The CDR3 nucleotides read TGCGCCAGCAGCCAAGTGCTAGCGGGACGAGATACGCAGTATTTT. This gives the protein CASSQVLAGRDTQYF. J is TRBJ2-3 and V is TRBV4-1, with 9 nucleotides matching TRBD2. The germline gives CDR1 MGHRA, CDR2 YSYEKL. CDR3 length: 15 amino acids. J was trimmed by 5 bases and V by 1 base; bases with no gene match: 4.

The gene calls are TRBV28 and TRBJ2-3; 9 bases are shared with TRBD1. Germline CDR1 reads MDHEN; CDR2 reads SYDVKM. Trimming removed 8 bases from V and 1 base from J; junction bases left unmatched: 1. The CDR3 is 13 amino acids. CDR3 in amino acids: CASWTGGTDTQYF. As DNA, the CDR3 is TGTGCCAGCTGGACAGGGGGCACAGATACGCAGTATTTT.

The chain recombines TRBV6-5 with TRBJ2-4; D ambiguous. V dropped 6 bases and J dropped 1 base, with 7 bases sitting between them. The germline gives CDR1 MNHEY, CDR2 SVGAGI. The CDR3 totals 13 residues. In DNA form, the CDR3 reads TGTGCCAGCAGCGTGGGGGCCAAAAACATTCAGTACTTC. Amino acid sequence: CASSVGAKNIQYF.

This clone was observed a single time. The chain carries TRBV13 and TRBJ1-1, with TRBD1 matching over 8 bases. Germline CDR1 is PRHDT and CDR2 is FYEKMQ (reference sequence). The CDR3 covers 12 residues. V lost 6 bases and J lost 11; bases outside the gene matches: 8. This CDR3 reads CASSFQGAGAFF. The CDR3 DNA reads TGTGCCAGCAGTTTCCAGGGGGCGGGGGCTTTCTTT. Based on the CDR3 plus reference TRBV13 and TRBJ1-1, the full variable domain is AAGVIQSPRHLIKEKRETATLKCYPIPRHDTVYWYQQGPGQDPQFLISFYEKMQSDKGSIPDRFSAQQFSDYHSELNMSSLELGDSALYFCASSFQGAGAFFGQGTRLTVV.

The chain employs TRBV4-1 and TRBJ1-1; unclear D gene. The CDR3 is made up of 13 amino acids. Trimming took off 4 bases at V and 1 base at J, with 7 bases between the two ends. Germline CDR1 is MGHRA and CDR2 is YSYEKL. This CDR3 reads CASSPTPNTEAFF. For the CDR3, the DNA is TGCGCCAGCAGCCCCACTCCGAACACTGAAGCTTTCTTT.

This rearrangement joins TRBV7-9 to TRBJ1-3; D may be TRBD1 (6 bases). The V gene lost 5 bases and the J gene lost 5 bases, with 7 bases spanning the gap. The V gene's germline CDR1 is SEHNR and CDR2 FQNEAQ (reference sequence). This CDR3 is built from 12 residues. CDR3 sequence (DNA): TGTGCCAGCAGCCGGGACAGAAACACCATATATTTT. As protein: CASSRDRNTIYF.

The chain carries TRBV5-6 and TRBJ1-2; D remains unclear. The CDR3 totals 12 residues. Germline-derived CDR1 and CDR2 are SGHDT and YYEEEE. Between the trimmed V and J ends, which lost 0 bases and 6 bases, there was a span of 6 bases. CDR3 DNA: TGTGCCAGCAGCTTGGTCGGAGATGGCTACACCTTC. Its translation is CASSLVGDGYTF.

This chain joins TRBV7-2 and TRBJ2-2; TRBD1 might be the D (6 bases). V was cut by 1 base and J by 4 bases, with 10 bases left in between. CDR1 is SGHTA, CDR2 FQGNSA, per germline. There are 15 residues in the CDR3. The CDR3 nucleotides read TGTGCCAGCAGCTTAGTTTTAGGGGGCACCGGGGAGCTGTTTTTT. Its protein is CASSLVLGGTGELFF.

The genes are TRBV7-6 and TRBJ2-7, with 8 nucleotides matching TRBD2. CDR1 is SGHVS, CDR2 FNYEAQ, per germline. V lost 2 bases to trimming and J lost 6 bases; unmatched junction nucleotides: 9. This CDR3 comprises 15 residues. The CDR3 region is CASSLSGTSLLEQYF. The CDR3 DNA sequence: TGTGCCAGCAGCTTATCCGGGACTAGTCTGCTCGAGCAGTACTTC.

CDR3 protein: CASSFRQGYTEAFF. CDR3 bases: TGTGCCAGCAGTTTTCGACAGGGCTACACTGAAGCTTTCTTT. V is TRBV27 and J is TRBJ1-1; 7 bases match TRBD1. The germline gives CDR1 MNHEY, CDR2 SMNVEV (reference sequence). V dropped 3 bases and J dropped 3; count of bases not matched to a gene: 4. The CDR3 sequence is 14 residues long.

This rearrangement joins TRBV11-2 to TRBJ2-1; 12 bases match TRBD2. This CDR3 has 15 residues. CDR1 is SGHAT and CDR2 is FQNNGV in the germline V gene. V was clipped by 1 base and J by 8 bases; unmatched bases: 3. The CDR3 reads CASSLGLAGGDEQFF. As DNA, the CDR3 is TGTGCCAGCAGCTTAGGGCTAGCGGGAGGGGATGAGCAGTTCTTC. Drawing the rest from reference TRBV11-2 and TRBJ2-1, the complete variable domain is EAGVAQSPRYKIIEKRQSVAFWCNPISGHATLYWYQQILGQGPKLLIQFQNNGVVDDSQLPKDRFSAERLKGVDSTLKIQPAKLEDSAVYLCASSLGLAGGDEQFFGPGTRLTVL.

The chain uses TRBV28 and TRBJ2-7, with 8 bases identical to TRBD1. Germline values: CDR1 MDHEN, CDR2 SYDVKM. Losses at the gene ends were 4 bases for V and 5 bases for J; bases not matched to a gene: 4. This CDR3 is built from 13 residues. The CDR3 here is CASSSRTGNEQYF. The CDR3 nucleotides read TGTGCCAGCAGTTCGAGGACAGGGAACGAGCAGTACTTC. Drawing the rest from reference TRBV28 and TRBJ2-7, the complete variable domain is DVKVTQSSRYLVKRTGEKVFLECVQDMDHENMFWYRQDPGLGLRLIYFSYDVKMKEKGDIPEGYSVSREKKERFSLILESASTNQTSMYLCASSSRTGNEQYFGPGTRLTVT.

Worth noting for this clone: A junction end diverges from the germline sequence, so it may reflect a read error. The chain recombines TRBV28 with TRBJ1-3; perhaps TRBD1 as D (5 bases). CDR1 and CDR2 (germline): MDHEN, SYDVKM. The CDR3 is 15 amino acids. The CDR3 DNA reads TGTGCCAGCAGTTCTTTCGCGGGGCCTGGAGACACCATATATTTT. Its protein is CASSSFAGPGDTIYF.

The V gene is TRBV9, the J gene TRBJ2-7, with 7 bases fitting TRBD2. J lost 4 bases, V lost 0 bases, and 4 bases had no gene match. CDR3 length: 14 residues. The germline CDR1 and CDR2 sequences are SGDLS and YYNGEE. The CDR3 loop reads CASSVGLSGYEQYF. DNA for the CDR3: TGTGCCAGCAGCGTAGGGCTTAGCGGGTACGAGCAGTACTTC.

The genes are TRBV9 and TRBJ1-4, with TRBD1 as a possible D gene (6 bases). CDR3 length equals 14 residues. Germline V lookup: CDR1 SGDLS, CDR2 YYNGEE. V gave up 3 bases and J gave up 7 bases, with 13 bases separating them. The CDR3 DNA reads as TGTGCCAGCAGCGGGGGGACAATTGGTGAAAAACTGTTTTTT. Amino acid sequence: CASSGGTIGEKLFF.

The chain carries TRBV7-9 and TRBJ1-2; the D is unclear. This CDR3 is built from 14 residues. The ends were cut back, 3 bases at V and 4 bases at J, with 12 bases in the middle. Germline values: CDR1 SEHNR, CDR2 FQNEAQ (reference sequence). CDR3 DNA sequence: TGTGCCAGCAGCTTGGGAGCAGAGCCCTATGGCTACACCTTC. As protein: CASSLGAEPYGYTF.

V usage is TRBV4-2 and J usage is TRBJ2-3; 14 nucleotides line up with TRBD2. Germline CDR1 reads LGHNA; CDR2 reads YNFKEQ. With V trimmed by 0 bases and J by 5 bases, 13 bases remained unmatched. The CDR3 consists of 20 residues. The DNA for the CDR3 is TGTGCCAGCAGCCAAGAGGGCCCCGGGACTAGCGGGAGTGAGGGAGATACGCAGTATTTT. This translates into CASSQEGPGTSGSEGDTQYF.

The chain recombines TRBV4-1 with TRBJ2-1, with 7 bases lining up with TRBD1. Germline CDR1 reads MGHRA; CDR2 reads YSYEKL. V trimming: 1 base; J trimming: 7 bases; junction bases outside the gene matches: 7. The CDR3 totals 15 residues. The CDR3 protein is CASSQVEDRANEQFF. In nucleotides, the CDR3 is TGCGCCAGCAGCCAAGTCGAAGACAGGGCAAATGAGCAGTTCTTC.